This TCR beta chain was documented in a study of blood T cell repertoires in COVID-19. Using immunoSEQ multiplex PCR, the repertoire was profiled, and TCRdb retains in-frame clones only, with some absent. Of approximately 15,000 clones listed, about 88% are singletons. V dropped 5 bases and J dropped 2 bases, with 14 bases sitting between them. The CDR3 totals 15 residues. In germline, CDR1 is SGHVS, CDR2 FQNEAQ. This sequence joins TRBV7-8 and TRBJ2-3; D remains unclear. The specimen was peripheral blood. The receptor was derived from a woman between 65 and 79 years old in a cohort sampled during active or convalescent COVID-19. The CDR3, as DNA: TGTGCCAGCAGCCGTTCGTACTTCCACACAGATACGCAGTATTTT. Translation: CASSRSYFHTDTQYF. Combining the CDR3 with reference TRBV7-8 and TRBJ2-3 gives the whole variable domain GAGVSQSPRYKVAKRGQDVALRCDPISGHVSLFWYQQALGQGPEFLTYFQNEAQLDKSGLPSDRFFAERPEGSVSTLKIQRTQQEDSAVYLCASSRSYFHTDTQYFGPGTRLTVL.